The sequence of this T cell receptor beta chain was determined in a study of T-cell reconstitution after alpha-beta-depleted transplantation in children. This clonotype appeared many times. CDR3 length: 16 residues. The germline V gene encodes CDR1 MNHEY and CDR2 SMNVEV (reference sequence). J lost 4 bases, V lost 5 bases, and 7 bases had no gene match. TCRbeta library construction was performed incorporating unique molecular identifiers. Each CDR3 protein is one row after TCRdb ran MiXCR on the PCR reads. Of 100,000 to 120,000 distinct CDR3 sequences listed, about 9.4% are singletons. Sequencing was performed on PBMCs from the stem cell graft donor, taken from the stem cell graft. This clonotype originated in a human donor who donated a stem cell graft to a child with acute lymphoblastic leukemia. V gene TRBV27 combines with J gene TRBJ2-1; TRBD1 matches 11 bases. This chain's CDR3 is CASSLGGQGVYNEQFF. DNA of the CDR3: TGTGCCAGCAGTCTGGGGGGACAGGGGGTATACAATGAGCAGTTCTTC.